This entry is about one T cell receptor (beta chain). Its antigen is unknown. The sample comes from a study of cytomegalovirus exposure and HLA in healthy donors. Study outcomes and limitations: TCR sequences were mostly rare, though some public TCRs occurred in many donors. Earlier analysis found most TCR beta V segments productive about 87% or about 30% of the time. Among TCR beta chains of equal frequency, HLA-associated ones were more clonally expanded in a later analysis.

This PCR relied on a set of 60 Vbeta primers and 13 Jbeta primers. Here immunoSEQ multiplex PCR was the method, and the copy in TCRdb shows in-frame clones only, minus some. The sample shows about 110,000 clones, 60% to 80% of them seen only once. The TCR was taken from a female donor in good health and CMV-seronegative. The specimen was PBMCs.

CDR3 in amino acids: CASSFEIPGAFF. The CDR3 nucleotides read TGTGCCAGCAGCTTCGAAATTCCGGGGGCTTTCTTT. V gene TRBV13 combines with J gene TRBJ1-1; D remains unclear. Trimming left V 3 bases short and J 11 bases short, with 13 bases between. The length of the CDR3 is 12 residues. Per germline, CDR1 PRHDT and CDR2 FYEKMQ (reference sequence).